The source of this T cell receptor beta chain is a study of T cell repertoires in cytomegalovirus infection. Whole-study context: Signatures in public TCR beta sequences pointed to both CMV infection and matching HLA type.

Study outcomes and limitations: In two of eight donors, the top clonotype was HLA-C-restricted CMV-specific. The study identified carriers of CMV plus the relevant HLA from cumulative public TCR beta family frequency.

The sample holds a few counts of this clonotype. Its antigen is not known. TCRdb used MiXCR to reprocess the reads, holding one entry per CDR3 protein. The sample consists of about 260,000 distinct CDR3 sequences, approximately 13% of them appearing once. The length of the CDR3 is 15 residues. V lost 6 bases and J lost 4, with 19 bases in between. Germline V CDR1 and CDR2: DFQATT, SNEGSKA (reference sequence). The clonotype comes from a human donor in good health (CMV status not recorded). Some clones in this sample may be carry-over from other donors' samples. The chain has TRBV20-1 and TRBJ1-5; D possibly corresponds to TRBD1 (6 bases). Source material: PBMCs. The chain's CDR3 is CSAYNSDRRNQPQHF. The CDR3 bases are TGCAGTGCCTATAATAGCGACAGGAGGAATCAGCCCCAGCATTTT.